This TCR beta chain appears in the sequencing data of a study of blood T cell repertoires in COVID-19. Looking at the study overall: Both acute and convalescent COVID-19 samples were obtained from the United States, Italy and Spain.

Produced via immunoSEQ multiplex PCR; TCRdb's table is partial and in-frame only. The sample lists 400,000 or so clones, around 90% occurring once. The CDR3 is 15 amino acids. CDR1 is LNHDA, CDR2 SQIVND, per germline (reference sequence). Trimming took off 5 bases at V and 7 bases at J, with 18 bases between the two ends. The origin of this receptor is a human donor in a cohort sampled during active COVID-19. Sequencing input: peripheral blood. The J gene is TRBJ1-5, the V gene TRBV19; D is uncertain. The CDR3, as DNA: TGTGCCAGTAGTTTCAAACTTCGAGGAGAACAGCCCCAGCATTTT. This encodes CASSFKLRGEQPQHF.